This T cell receptor (beta chain) was recovered during a study of blood T cell repertoires in COVID-19. About the research overall: Samples of COVID-19 (acute and convalescent) were obtained from the United States, Italy and Spain.

Germline V lookup: CDR1 SGHRS, CDR2 YFSETQ. Trimming left V 1 base short and J 5 bases short, with 12 bases between. The CDR3 is 15 residues long. Assay used: immunoSEQ multiplex PCR; TCRdb lists only in-frame clones, some missing. The table shows more than 75,000 clones, with more than 65% occurring only once. This chain connects TRBV5-1 to TRBJ1-4; a weak D match, TRBD1 (5 bases). The sequence was obtained from a man aged 55 to 70 with acute or convalescent COVID-19. Sequencing was carried out using peripheral blood. Written as DNA, the CDR3 is TGCGCCAGCAGCTTGATCGTGGGGGGGAATGAAAAACTGTTTTTT. Its translation: CASSLIVGGNEKLFF.